One and the same sample provided the 26 T cell receptor beta chains below, sequenced in a study of cytomegalovirus exposure and HLA in healthy donors. The PCR had 60 Vbeta and 13 Jbeta primers. Libraries were prepared by immunoSEQ multiplex PCR; TCRdb keeps only in-frame clonotypes and omits some of them. The profile covers around 100,000 clones, with around 77% appearing a single time and around a tenth taken by the ten largest. Specimen: PBMCs. The receptors were sampled from a male donor in good health and CMV-seropositive.

This sequence joins TRBV19 and TRBJ1-4; 9 positions match TRBD1. V lost 6 bases to trimming and J lost 5 bases; unmatched junction nucleotides: 4. This CDR3 comprises 14 residues. Germline V CDR1 and CDR2: LNHDA, SQIVND (reference sequence). The CDR3 here is CASRQQGANEKLFF. Written as DNA, the CDR3 is TGTGCCAGTAGGCAACAGGGGGCGAATGAAAAACTGTTTTTT.

This clone was observed once. The V and J genes are TRBV7-2 and TRBJ2-1; D might be TRBD2 (7 bases). The CDR3 is made up of 15 amino acids. The germline V gene encodes CDR1 SGHTA and CDR2 FQGNSA. The V gene lost 8 bases and the J gene lost 2 bases, with 16 bases spanning the gap. CDR3 DNA: TGTGCCAGCTCCAAGGGGGGGGCAGCCTACAATGAGCAGTTCTTC. Its protein is CASSKGGAAYNEQFF.

V gene TRBV9 combines with J gene TRBJ2-3, with D possibly being TRBD2 (5 bases). Per germline, CDR1 SGDLS and CDR2 YYNGEE. Trimming shortened V by 2 bases and J by 4 bases, and 14 bases separated the two germline ends. The CDR3 is made up of 15 amino acids. The CDR3 spells CASSVTSRAADTQYF. The DNA for the CDR3 is TGTGCCAGCAGCGTCACTAGTCGAGCGGCAGATACGCAGTATTTT.

With respect to this clone: A read error may produce the germline difference seen at one junction end. The chain recombines TRBV7-9 with TRBJ2-4, with a tentative D call TRBD2 (7 bases). Germline-derived CDR1 and CDR2 are SEHNR and FQNEAQ (reference sequence). CDR3 length: 18 residues. CDR3 coding DNA: TGTGCCAGCAGCCAGGGGAGGGGGGGTGGCGAAGCCAAAAACAGTCAGTACTTC. Translating it yields CASSQGRGGGEAKNSQYF.

This rearrangement joins TRBV19 to TRBJ2-7; TRBD2 matches 7 bases. In germline, CDR1 is LNHDA, CDR2 SQIVND (reference sequence). The trim removed 8 bases at V and 3 bases at J, leaving 13 bases unmatched. This CDR3 is 15 amino acids long. The CDR3: CASSPRPAGNYEQYF. CDR3 sequence (DNA): TGTGCCAGTTCTCCCAGGCCAGCGGGAAACTACGAGCAGTACTTC.

The gene calls are TRBV5-1 and TRBJ2-6, with D possibly being TRBD1 (5 bases). V was shortened by 0 bases and J by 0 bases, with 10 bases between the two germline ends. In germline, CDR1 is SGHRS, CDR2 YFSETQ. This CDR3 contains 17 residues. The CDR3 reads CASSLGQFNSGANVLTF. CDR3 nucleotide sequence: TGCGCCAGCAGCTTGGGACAGTTTAACTCTGGGGCCAACGTCCTGACTTTC.

This rearrangement joins TRBV7-9 to TRBJ2-7; TRBD2 matches 9 bases. With V trimmed by 8 bases and J by 0 bases, 8 bases remained unmatched. In germline, CDR1 is SEHNR, CDR2 FQNEAQ (reference sequence). The CDR3 is made up of 15 amino acids. The CDR3 coding sequence is TGTGCCAGCGGACTAAGCGGGAGGCCCTCCTACGAGCAGTACTTC. As protein: CASGLSGRPSYEQYF. The complete variable domain, with remaining parts taken from reference TRBV7-9 and TRBJ2-7, reads DTGVSQNPRHKITKRGQNVTFRCDPISEHNRLYWYRQTLGQGPEFLTYFQNEAQLEKSRLLSDRFSAERPKGSFSTLEIQRTEQGDSAMYLCASGLSGRPSYEQYFGPGTRLTVT.

By frequency in the sample, this clone is medium-sized. The rearrangement uses TRBV4-1 and TRBJ2-7; 7 bases are a match to TRBD2. V shed 4 bases and J 1 base; nucleotides not matched to a gene: 10. Germline lookup yields CDR1 MGHRA and CDR2 YSYEKL. The CDR3 is 16 amino acids. Here the CDR3 reads CASSPPGGSKSYEQYF. The CDR3 DNA sequence: TGCGCCAGCAGCCCCCCCGGCGGGAGCAAGTCCTACGAGCAGTACTTC.

This clone was counted a single time. CDR3 in amino acids: CASGPPGVMNTEAFF. CDR3 DNA: TGTGCCAGCGGTCCGCCAGGCGTAATGAACACTGAAGCTTTCTTT. J is TRBJ1-1 and V is TRBV27; unclear D gene. Germline V gene sequence: CDR1 MNHEY, CDR2 SMNVEV (reference sequence). Trimming cost V 8 bases and J 0 bases, with 16 bases left between them. The CDR3 length is 15 residues.

This clone has a handful of counts. The chain combines TRBV6-5 with TRBJ2-7, with TRBD2 matching 8 bases. The CDR3 length is 15 residues. The V gene end was trimmed by 6 bases and the J gene end by 2 bases; junction bases not matched to a gene: 9. Looked up from germline, CDR1 is MNHEY and CDR2 is SVGAGI. CDR3 bases: TGTGCCAGCAGCCGACTTGGGACTAGACCCTACGAGCAGTACTTC. Translating it yields CASSRLGTRPYEQYF.

This clone came up a few times. DNA of the CDR3: TGCGCCAGCAGCGGCCTGGGAGGAAGCTCCTACAATGAGCAGTTCTTC. Translated: CASSGLGGSSYNEQFF. This chain connects TRBV5-1 to TRBJ2-1; possible D gene TRBD2, 6 bases. The V gene's germline CDR1 is SGHRS and CDR2 YFSETQ. CDR3 length: 16 residues. V was pared by 4 bases and J by 0 bases, with 14 bases between.

The chain links TRBV19 to TRBJ2-7; 12 nucleotides line up with TRBD2. The V gene end was trimmed by 5 bases and the J gene end by 4 bases; junction bases not matched to a gene: 6. CDR1 and CDR2 (germline): LNHDA, SQIVND (reference sequence). CDR3 length equals 15 residues. Here the CDR3 DNA reads TGTGCCAGTAGTCCTAGCGGGAGGGCCGGGTACGAGCAGTACTTC. As protein: CASSPSGRAGYEQYF. Drawing the rest from reference TRBV19 and TRBJ2-7, the complete variable domain is DGGITQSPKYLFRKEGQNVTLSCEQNLNHDAMYWYRQDPGQGLRLIYYSQIVNDFQKGDIAEGYSVSREKKESFPLTVTSAQKNPTAFYLCASSPSGRAGYEQYFGPGTRLTVT.

This clone has only a few counts. The chain links TRBV18 to TRBJ2-1, with 10 bases identical to TRBD2. Trimming took 6 bases from V and 1 from J; bases not matched to a gene: 6. This CDR3 has 16 residues. Germline V lookup: CDR1 KGHSH, CDR2 LQKENI. CDR3 sequence reads: CASSPRTSGSYNEQFF. For the CDR3, the DNA is TGTGCCAGCTCCCCTAGGACTAGCGGTTCCTACAATGAGCAGTTCTTC.

The CDR3 sequence: CASSFSRASGIISYEQYF. The DNA of the CDR3 is TGTGCCAGCAGCTTTTCGCGTGCTAGCGGGATCATCTCCTACGAGCAGTACTTC. The chain is built from TRBV11-2 and TRBJ2-7; TRBD2 aligns across 9 bases. CDR3 length: 18 amino acids. Unmatched junction bases numbered 12, after V lost 3 bases and J lost 0 bases. The germline CDR1 and CDR2 sequences are SGHAT and FQNNGV.

The genes are TRBV29-1 and TRBJ1-1; D is unclear. The CDR3 has 11 residues. Germline values: CDR1 SQVTM, CDR2 ANQGSEA. V gave up 7 bases and J gave up 0 bases, with 6 bases separating them. The CDR3 sequence is CSAIMNTEAFF. The CDR3 DNA reads TGCAGCGCTATCATGAACACTGAAGCTTTCTTT.

V and J are TRBV14 and TRBJ2-7, with D possibly matching TRBD1 (6 bases). Germline V gives CDR1 SGHDN, CDR2 FVKESK. V lost 1 base to trimming and J lost 0 bases, with 16 bases between them. This CDR3 spans 17 amino acids. The CDR3 bases are TGTGCCAGCAGCCAAGGGTTAGTGGGGGCGGCCTCCTACGAGCAGTACTTC. Amino acid sequence: CASSQGLVGAASYEQYF.

Regarding this clone: This sample includes further DNA sequences coding for the same CDR3. J is TRBJ2-1 and V is TRBV5-4; D is undetermined. The V and J ends lost 0 bases and 7 bases respectively, with 5 bases between them. The CDR3 is 12 amino acids. Germline CDR1 and CDR2: SGHNT and YYREEE (reference sequence). The CDR3 sequence: CASSLDRNEQFF. The CDR3 coding sequence is TGTGCCAGCAGCTTGGACCGGAATGAGCAGTTCTTC. Full variable domain (remainder filled in from reference TRBV5-4 and TRBJ2-1): ETGVTQSPTHLIKTRGQQVTLRCSSQSGHNTVSWYQQALGQGPQFIFQYYREEENGRGNFPPRFSGLQFPNYSSELNVNALELDDSALYLCASSLDRNEQFFGPGTRLTVL.

The chain is built from TRBV7-9 and TRBJ2-7; D may be TRBD1 (5 bases). With 7 bases removed from V and 7 bases from J, the gap between germline ends came to 11 bases. The CDR3 contains 11 residues. The germline V gene has CDR1 SEHNR and CDR2 FQNEAQ (reference sequence). CDR3 in DNA: TGTGCCAGCACGTCAGGGTTAGAGCAGTACTTC. It translates to CASTSGLEQYF.

Remarks on this clone: The junction differs from germline at one of its ends, possibly a read error. This chain links TRBV28 with TRBJ2-6, with D perhaps TRBD1 (5 bases). Germline V gene sequence: CDR1 MDHEN, CDR2 SYDVKM. CDR3 length equals 15 residues. The CDR3 region has the DNA TGTGCCAGCAGAGCAGGGCTCTCTGGGGCCAACGGCCTGACTTTC. Its protein product is CASRAGLSGANGLTF.

The chain has TRBV7-9 and TRBJ2-1, with TRBD2 matching over 16 bases. V lost 6 bases, J lost 7 bases, and 6 bases stayed unmatched. The CDR3 is 16 amino acids. The V gene's germline CDR1 is SEHNR and CDR2 FQNEAQ (reference sequence). The CDR3 reads CASRPGLAGGINEQFF. CDR3 in DNA: TGTGCCAGCAGGCCGGGACTAGCGGGAGGGATAAATGAGCAGTTCTTC. Looking up the rest from reference TRBV7-9 and TRBJ2-1 gives the full variable domain: DTGVSQNPRHKITKRGQNVTFRCDPISEHNRLYWYRQTLGQGPEFLTYFQNEAQLEKSRLLSDRFSAERPKGSFSTLEIQRTEQGDSAMYLCASRPGLAGGINEQFFGPGTRLTVL.

The chain combines TRBV6-5 with TRBJ1-1; 12 nucleotides agree with TRBD1. The CDR3 spans 15 residues. Per germline, CDR1 MNHEY and CDR2 SVGAGI. J lost 6 bases, V lost 5 bases, and 7 bases had no gene match. This CDR3 reads CASSTRRDRGPEAFF. In nucleotides, the CDR3 is TGTGCCAGCAGTACTCGCAGGGACAGGGGGCCTGAAGCTTTCTTT.

The CDR3 is CASSFGDRGISEQYF. In DNA, the CDR3 is TGTGCCAGCAGCTTTGGGGACAGGGGCATTAGCGAGCAGTACTTC. The chain couples TRBV7-9 to TRBJ2-7, with 10 bases that match TRBD1. Germline lookup yields CDR1 SEHNR and CDR2 FQNEAQ (reference sequence). CDR3 size: 15 residues. Trimming at V came to 3 bases and at J to 6 bases, leaving 8 bases not matched to a gene. Together with reference TRBV7-9 and TRBJ2-7, the CDR3 gives the full variable domain: DTGVSQNPRHKITKRGQNVTFRCDPISEHNRLYWYRQTLGQGPEFLTYFQNEAQLEKSRLLSDRFSAERPKGSFSTLEIQRTEQGDSAMYLCASSFGDRGISEQYFGPGTRLTVT.

The DNA for the CDR3 is TGTGCCAGCAGCTCCCCGACTATGCCAGAGACCCAGTACTTC. This codes for CASSSPTMPETQYF. The rearrangement uses TRBV7-2 and TRBJ2-5; D perhaps matches TRBD2 (5 bases). With 4 bases removed from V and 4 bases from J, the gap between germline ends came to 13 bases. Germline loops: CDR1 SGHTA, CDR2 FQGNSA. The CDR3 length is 14 residues.

The chain couples TRBV9 to TRBJ2-2; 7 bases are shared with TRBD2. Germline-derived CDR1 and CDR2 are SGDLS and YYNGEE. V was clipped by 0 bases and J by 4 bases; unmatched bases: 6. The CDR3 runs 16 residues. This CDR3 reads CASSVVDGRRTGELFF. DNA for the CDR3: TGTGCCAGCAGCGTAGTAGACGGGAGGCGCACCGGGGAGCTGTTTTTT.

This sequence joins TRBV25-1 and TRBJ2-2; maybe TRBD2 (5 bases). Germline CDR1 reads MGHDK; CDR2 reads SYGVNS. Trimming removed 5 bases from V and 4 bases from J, with 14 bases in between. CDR3 size: 15 residues. CDR3 protein: CASSPLTRSTGELFF. The CDR3 DNA reads TGTGCCAGCAGTCCCCTCACTAGGAGCACCGGGGAGCTGTTTTTT. The entire variable domain, with the rest obtained from reference TRBV25-1 and TRBJ2-2, is as follows: EADIYQTPRYLVIGTGKKITLECSQTMGHDKMYWYQQDPGMELHLIHYSYGVNSTEKGDLSSESTVSRIRTEHFPLTLESARPSHTSQYLCASSPLTRSTGELFFGEGSRLTVL.

The genes are TRBV9 and TRBJ2-7, with 8 bases matching TRBD2. Trimming cost V 2 bases and J 0 bases; bases outside gene matches: 1. The germline gives CDR1 SGDLS, CDR2 YYNGEE. This CDR3 contains 14 residues. The CDR3 reads CASSVSGISYEQYF. For the CDR3, the DNA is TGTGCCAGCAGCGTTAGCGGGATCTCCTACGAGCAGTACTTC. The full variable domain, in which reference TRBV9 and TRBJ2-7 provide the parts outside the CDR3, is DSGVTQTPKHLITATGQRVTLRCSPRSGDLSVYWYQQSLDQGLQFLIQYYNGEERAKGNILERFSAQQFPDLHSELNLSSLELGDSALYFCASSVSGISYEQYFGPGTRLTVT.